This T cell receptor beta chain was profiled in a study of PD-L1 blockade in urothelial cancer. Time point reported: pretreatment peripheral blood. Looked up from germline, CDR1 is SGHTA and CDR2 is FQGNSA. The CDR3 has 14 amino acids. V was trimmed by 4 bases and J by 8 bases, leaving 14 bases between them. Generated by immunoSEQ multiplex PCR, the TCRdb table keeps only in-frame clones and is missing some. The sample consists of about 30,000 clones, over 75% of them appearing once. The V gene is TRBV7-2, the J gene TRBJ1-4, with TRBD1 as a possible D gene (5 bases). The source was PBMCs, collected around atezolizumab (anti-PD-L1) treatment. The TCR originated in a man aged 55 to 70 with urothelial cancer. The CDR3 nucleotides read TGTGCCAGCAGCTCTGCAGGGTACGAAGAAAAACTGTTTTTT. This gives the protein CASSSAGYEEKLFF.